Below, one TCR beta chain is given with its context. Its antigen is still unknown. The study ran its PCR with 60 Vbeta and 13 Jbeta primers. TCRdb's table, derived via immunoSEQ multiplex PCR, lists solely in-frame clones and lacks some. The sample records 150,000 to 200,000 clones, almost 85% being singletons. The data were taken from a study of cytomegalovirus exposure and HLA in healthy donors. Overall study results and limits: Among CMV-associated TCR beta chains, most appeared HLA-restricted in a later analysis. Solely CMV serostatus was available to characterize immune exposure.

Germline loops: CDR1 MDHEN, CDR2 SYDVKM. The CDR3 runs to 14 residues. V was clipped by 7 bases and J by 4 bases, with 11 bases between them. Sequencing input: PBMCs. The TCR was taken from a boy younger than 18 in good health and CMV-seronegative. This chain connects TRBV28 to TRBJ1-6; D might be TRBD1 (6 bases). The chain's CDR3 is CASTLRGYNSPLHF. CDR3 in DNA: TGTGCCAGCACCCTCAGGGGTTATAATTCACCCCTCCACTTT.